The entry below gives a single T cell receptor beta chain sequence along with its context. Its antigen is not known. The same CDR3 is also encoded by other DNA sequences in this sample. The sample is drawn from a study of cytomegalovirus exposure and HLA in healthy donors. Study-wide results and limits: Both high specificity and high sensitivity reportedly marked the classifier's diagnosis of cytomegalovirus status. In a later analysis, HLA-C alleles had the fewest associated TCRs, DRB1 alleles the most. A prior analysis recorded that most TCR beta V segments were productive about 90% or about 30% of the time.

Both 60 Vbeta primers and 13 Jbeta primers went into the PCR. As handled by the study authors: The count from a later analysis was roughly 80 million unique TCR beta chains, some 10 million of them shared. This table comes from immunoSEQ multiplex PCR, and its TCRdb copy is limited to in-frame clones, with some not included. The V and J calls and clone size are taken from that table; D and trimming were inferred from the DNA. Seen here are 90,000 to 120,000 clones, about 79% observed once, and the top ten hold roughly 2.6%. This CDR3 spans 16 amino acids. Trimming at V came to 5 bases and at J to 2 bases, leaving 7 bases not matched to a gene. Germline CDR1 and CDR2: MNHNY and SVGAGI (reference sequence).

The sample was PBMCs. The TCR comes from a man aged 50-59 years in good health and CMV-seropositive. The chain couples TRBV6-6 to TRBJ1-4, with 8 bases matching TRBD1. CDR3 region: CASSIRQGTTNEKLFF. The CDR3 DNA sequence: TGTGCCAGCAGTATCCGACAGGGGACGACTAATGAAAAACTGTTTTTT.